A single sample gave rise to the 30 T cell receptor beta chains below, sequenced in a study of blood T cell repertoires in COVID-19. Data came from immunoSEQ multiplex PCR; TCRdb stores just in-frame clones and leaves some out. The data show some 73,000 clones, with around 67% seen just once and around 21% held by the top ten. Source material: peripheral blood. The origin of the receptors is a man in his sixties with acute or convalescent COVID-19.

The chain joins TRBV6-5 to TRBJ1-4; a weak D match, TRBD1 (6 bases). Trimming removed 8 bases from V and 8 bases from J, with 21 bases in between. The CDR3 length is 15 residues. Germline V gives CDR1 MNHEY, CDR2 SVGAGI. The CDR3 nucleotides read TGTGCCAGCTTGCTCTCACAGGGCTTAGGGGAAAAACTGTTTTTT. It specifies CASLLSQGLGEKLFF.

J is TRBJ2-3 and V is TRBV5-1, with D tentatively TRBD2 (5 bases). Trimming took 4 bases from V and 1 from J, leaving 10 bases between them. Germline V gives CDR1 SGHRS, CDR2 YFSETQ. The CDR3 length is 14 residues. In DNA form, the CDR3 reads TGCGCCAGCAGCATACGGACTGGCACAGATACGCAGTATTTT. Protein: CASSIRTGTDTQYF.

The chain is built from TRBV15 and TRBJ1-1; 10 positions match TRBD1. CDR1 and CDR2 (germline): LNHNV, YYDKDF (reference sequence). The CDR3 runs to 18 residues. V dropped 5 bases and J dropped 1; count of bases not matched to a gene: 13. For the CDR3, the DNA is TGTGCCACCAGCCCCCGGGACAGGGGAATTGGTGAGAACACTGAAGCTTTCTTT. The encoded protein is CATSPRDRGIGENTEAFF.

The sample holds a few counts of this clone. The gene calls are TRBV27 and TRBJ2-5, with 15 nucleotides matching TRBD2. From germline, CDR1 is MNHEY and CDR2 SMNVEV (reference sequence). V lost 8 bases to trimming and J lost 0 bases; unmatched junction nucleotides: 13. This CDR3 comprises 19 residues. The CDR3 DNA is TGTGCCAGCGGAGATCCCGGGACTAGCGGGAGGCGCCACCAAGAGACCCAGTACTTC. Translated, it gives CASGDPGTSGRRHQETQYF.

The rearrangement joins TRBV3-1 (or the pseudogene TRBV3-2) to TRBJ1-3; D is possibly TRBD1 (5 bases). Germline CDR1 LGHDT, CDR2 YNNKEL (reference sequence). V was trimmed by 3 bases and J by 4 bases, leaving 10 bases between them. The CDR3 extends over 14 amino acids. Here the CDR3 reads CASSHAGSGNTIYF. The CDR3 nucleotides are TGTGCCAGCAGCCATGCAGGGTCCGGAAACACCATATATTTT.

CDR3 sequence (DNA): TGCGCCAGCAGCCAACCCCTCTCGAAGTACAGCTACGAGCAGTACGTC. Translating it yields CASSQPLSKYSYEQYV. The chain is built from TRBV4-1 and TRBJ2-7, with D unresolved. The CDR3 contains 16 residues. Between the trimmed V and J ends, which lost 2 bases and 3 bases, there was a span of 17 bases. CDR1 is MGHRA and CDR2 is YSYEKL in the germline V gene.

The CDR3 here is CAWSWRGNEQFF. The CDR3 DNA reads TGTGCCTGGAGTTGGAGAGGCAATGAGCAGTTCTTC. This chain uses TRBV30 with TRBJ2-1; D remains unclear. Germline loops: CDR1 GTSNPN, CDR2 SVGIG (reference sequence). This CDR3 is built from 12 residues. V lost 2 bases and J lost 6, with 8 bases in between.

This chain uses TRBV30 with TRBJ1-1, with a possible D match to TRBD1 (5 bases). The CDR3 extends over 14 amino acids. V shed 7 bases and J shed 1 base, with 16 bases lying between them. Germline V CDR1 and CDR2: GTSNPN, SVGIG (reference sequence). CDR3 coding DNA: TGTGCCTCCCACTTGGACAACGGGAACACTGAAGCTTTCTTT. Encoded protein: CASHLDNGNTEAFF. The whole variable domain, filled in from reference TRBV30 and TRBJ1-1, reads SQTIHQWPATLVQPVGSPLSLECTVEGTSNPNLYWYRQAAGRGLQLLFYSVGIGQISSEVPQNLSASRPQDRQFILSSKKLLLSDSGFYLCASHLDNGNTEAFFGQGTRLTVV.

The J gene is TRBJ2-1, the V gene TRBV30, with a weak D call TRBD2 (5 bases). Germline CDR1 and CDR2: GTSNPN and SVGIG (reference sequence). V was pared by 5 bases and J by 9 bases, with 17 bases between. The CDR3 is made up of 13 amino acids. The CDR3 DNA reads TGTGCCTGGGCAGCAAATGGACGGGGTGAGCAGTTCTTC. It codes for CAWAANGRGEQFF.

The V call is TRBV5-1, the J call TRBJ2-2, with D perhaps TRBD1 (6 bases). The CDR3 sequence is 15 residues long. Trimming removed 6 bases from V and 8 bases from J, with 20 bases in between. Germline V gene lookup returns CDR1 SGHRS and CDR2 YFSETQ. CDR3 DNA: TGCGCCAGCATCGAACGACAGGTCCCCGGAGGGGAGCTGTTTTTT. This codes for CASIERQVPGGELFF.

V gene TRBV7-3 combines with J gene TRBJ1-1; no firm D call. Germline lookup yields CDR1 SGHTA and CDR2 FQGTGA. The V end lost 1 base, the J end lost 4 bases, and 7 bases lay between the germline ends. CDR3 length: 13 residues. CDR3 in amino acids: CASSLKGGTEAFF. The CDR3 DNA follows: TGTGCCAGCAGCTTAAAAGGAGGCACTGAAGCTTTCTTT.

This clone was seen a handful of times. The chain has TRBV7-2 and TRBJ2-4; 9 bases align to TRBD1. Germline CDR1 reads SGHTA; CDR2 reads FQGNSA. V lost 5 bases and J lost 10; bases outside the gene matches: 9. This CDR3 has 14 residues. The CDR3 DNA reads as TGTGCCAGCAGCCCTCGGACAGGGGCCTTAATTCAGTACTTC. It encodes CASSPRTGALIQYF. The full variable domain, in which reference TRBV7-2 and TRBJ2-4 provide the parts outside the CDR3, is GAGVSQSPSNKVTEKGKDVELRCDPISGHTALYWYRQSLGQGLEFLIYFQGNSAPDKSGLPSDRFSAERTGGSVSTLTIQRTQQEDSAVYLCASSPRTGALIQYFGAGTRLSVL.

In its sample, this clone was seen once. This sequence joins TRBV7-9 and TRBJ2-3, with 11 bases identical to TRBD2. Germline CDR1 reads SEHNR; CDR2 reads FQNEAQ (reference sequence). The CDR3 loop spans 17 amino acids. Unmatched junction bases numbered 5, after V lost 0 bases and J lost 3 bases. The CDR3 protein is CASSLALAGERTDTQYF. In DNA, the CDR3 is TGTGCCAGCAGCTTAGCACTAGCGGGAGAAAGGACAGATACGCAGTATTTT.

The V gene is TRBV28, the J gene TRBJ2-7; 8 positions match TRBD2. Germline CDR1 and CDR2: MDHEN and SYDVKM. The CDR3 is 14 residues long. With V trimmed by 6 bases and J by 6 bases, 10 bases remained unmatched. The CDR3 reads CASRTPVSGSEQYF. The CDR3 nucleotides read TGTGCCAGCAGAACTCCGGTGAGCGGGAGCGAGCAGTACTTC.

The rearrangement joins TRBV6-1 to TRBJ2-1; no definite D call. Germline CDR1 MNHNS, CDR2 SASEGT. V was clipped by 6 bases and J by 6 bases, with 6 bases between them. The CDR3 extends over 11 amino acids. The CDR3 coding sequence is TGTGCCAGCAGCCGAGTCAATGAGCAGTTCTTC. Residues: CASSRVNEQFF.

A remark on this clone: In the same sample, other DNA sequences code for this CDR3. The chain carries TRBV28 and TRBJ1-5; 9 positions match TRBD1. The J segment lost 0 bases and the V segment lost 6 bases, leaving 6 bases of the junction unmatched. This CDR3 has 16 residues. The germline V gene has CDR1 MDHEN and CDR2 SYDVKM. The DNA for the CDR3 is TGTGCCAGCAGGCGACAGGGGGAGGGTAGCAATCAGCCCCAGCATTTT. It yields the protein CASRRQGEGSNQPQHF.

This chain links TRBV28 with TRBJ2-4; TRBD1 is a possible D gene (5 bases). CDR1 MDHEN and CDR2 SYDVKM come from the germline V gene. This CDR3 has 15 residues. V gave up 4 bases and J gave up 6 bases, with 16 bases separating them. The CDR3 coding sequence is TGTGCCAGCAGTTCATTTCAGGGTCCCCTAAACATTCAGTACTTC. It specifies CASSSFQGPLNIQYF.

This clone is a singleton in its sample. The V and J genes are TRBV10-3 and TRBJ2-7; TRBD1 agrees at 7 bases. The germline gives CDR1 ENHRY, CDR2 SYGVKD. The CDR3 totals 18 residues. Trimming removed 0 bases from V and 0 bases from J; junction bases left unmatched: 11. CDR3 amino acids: CAISESKGAGRDSYEQYF. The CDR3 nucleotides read TGTGCCATCAGTGAGTCGAAGGGGGCTGGCAGGGACTCCTACGAGCAGTACTTC.

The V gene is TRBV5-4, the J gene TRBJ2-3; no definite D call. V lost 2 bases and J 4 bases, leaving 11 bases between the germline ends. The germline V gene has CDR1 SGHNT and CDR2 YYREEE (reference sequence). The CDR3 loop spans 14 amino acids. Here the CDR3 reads CASSLRTTSDTQYF. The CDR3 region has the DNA TGTGCCAGCAGCTTACGTACGACATCAGATACGCAGTATTTT. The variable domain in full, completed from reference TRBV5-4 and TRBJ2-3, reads ETGVTQSPTHLIKTRGQQVTLRCSSQSGHNTVSWYQQALGQGPQFIFQYYREEENGRGNFPPRFSGLQFPNYSSELNVNALELDDSALYLCASSLRTTSDTQYFGPGTRLTVL.

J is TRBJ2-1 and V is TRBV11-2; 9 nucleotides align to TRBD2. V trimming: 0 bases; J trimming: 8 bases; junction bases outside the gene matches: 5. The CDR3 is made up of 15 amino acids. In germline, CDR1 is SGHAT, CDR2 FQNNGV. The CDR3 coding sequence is TGTGCCAGCAGCTTAGAATGGTTAGCGGGGGATGAGCAGTTCTTC. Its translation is CASSLEWLAGDEQFF.

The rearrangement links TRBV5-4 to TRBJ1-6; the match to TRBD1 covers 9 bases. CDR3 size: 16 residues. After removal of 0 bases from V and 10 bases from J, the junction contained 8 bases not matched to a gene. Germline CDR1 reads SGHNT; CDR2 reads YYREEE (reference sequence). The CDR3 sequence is CASSLDHRGQSSPLHF. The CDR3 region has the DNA TGTGCCAGCAGCTTGGACCACAGGGGGCAAAGCTCACCCCTCCACTTT.

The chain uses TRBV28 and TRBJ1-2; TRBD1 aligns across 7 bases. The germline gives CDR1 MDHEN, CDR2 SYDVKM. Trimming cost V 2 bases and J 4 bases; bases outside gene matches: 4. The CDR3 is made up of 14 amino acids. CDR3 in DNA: TGTGCCAGCAGTTTACCGAACAGGGGCTATGGCTACACCTTC. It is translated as CASSLPNRGYGYTF.

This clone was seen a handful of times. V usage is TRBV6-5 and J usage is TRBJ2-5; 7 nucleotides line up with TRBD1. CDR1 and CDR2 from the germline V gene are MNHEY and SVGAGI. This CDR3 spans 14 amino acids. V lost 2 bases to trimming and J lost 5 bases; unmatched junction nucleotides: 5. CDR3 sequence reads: CASSYDRDRETQYF. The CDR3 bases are TGTGCCAGCAGTTACGACAGGGATCGGGAGACCCAGTACTTC.

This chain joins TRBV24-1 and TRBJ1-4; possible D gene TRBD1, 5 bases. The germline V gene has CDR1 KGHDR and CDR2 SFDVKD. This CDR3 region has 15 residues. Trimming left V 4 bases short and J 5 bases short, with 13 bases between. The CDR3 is CATSEPTGQNEKLFF. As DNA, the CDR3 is TGTGCCACCAGTGAACCAACAGGACAAAATGAAAAACTGTTTTTT.

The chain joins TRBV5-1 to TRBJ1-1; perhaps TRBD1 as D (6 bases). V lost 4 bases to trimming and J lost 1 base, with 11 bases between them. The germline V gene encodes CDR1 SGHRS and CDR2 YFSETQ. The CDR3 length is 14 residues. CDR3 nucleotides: TGCGCCAGCAGCCGTCAGGGGTCGAACACTGAAGCTTTCTTT. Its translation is CASSRQGSNTEAFF.

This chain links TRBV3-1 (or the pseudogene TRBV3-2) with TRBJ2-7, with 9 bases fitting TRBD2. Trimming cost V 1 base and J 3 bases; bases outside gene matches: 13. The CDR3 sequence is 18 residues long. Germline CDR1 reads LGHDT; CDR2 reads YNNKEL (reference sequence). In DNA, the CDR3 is TGTGCCAGCAGCCAAGGAAGTGGTCTTGGCGGGAGGGACTACGAGCAGTACTTC. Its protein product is CASSQGSGLGGRDYEQYF.

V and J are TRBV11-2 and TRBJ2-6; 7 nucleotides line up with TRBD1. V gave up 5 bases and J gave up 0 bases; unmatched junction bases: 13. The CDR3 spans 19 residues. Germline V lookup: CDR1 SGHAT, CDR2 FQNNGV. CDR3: CASSPQTGPTDSGANVLTF. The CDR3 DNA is TGTGCCAGCAGCCCCCAGACAGGGCCTACTGACTCTGGGGCCAACGTCCTGACTTTC.

The CDR3 spells CASSQEWGGEGYTF. The DNA of the CDR3 is TGCGCCAGCAGCCAAGAGTGGGGTGGGGAGGGCTACACCTTC. The rearrangement uses TRBV4-1 and TRBJ1-2; D is uncertain. The CDR3 contains 14 residues. Germline CDR1 and CDR2: MGHRA and YSYEKL. V was clipped by 0 bases and J by 8 bases, with 13 bases between them.

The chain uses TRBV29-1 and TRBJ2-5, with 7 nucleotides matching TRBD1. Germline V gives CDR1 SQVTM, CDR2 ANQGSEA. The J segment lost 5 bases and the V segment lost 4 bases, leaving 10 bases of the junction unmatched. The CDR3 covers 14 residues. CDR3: CSVGQGRRGETQYF. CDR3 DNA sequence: TGCAGCGTTGGACAGGGTCGGAGAGGGGAGACCCAGTACTTC.

Here the CDR3 reads CASSHPPQGSYEQYF. CDR3 DNA sequence: TGCGCCAGCAGTCACCCACCGCAGGGCTCCTACGAGCAGTACTTC. V is TRBV23-1 and J is TRBJ2-7, with D possibly matching TRBD1 (5 bases). TRBV23-1 is treated as an ORF (open reading frame) with a function not yet certain. V was pared by 3 bases and J by 0 bases, with 12 bases between. The CDR3 contains 15 residues.